This T cell receptor beta chain was found in a study of CD8+ T cells in alopecia areata. Across the study: Patients in the treated group were given tofacitinib by mouth, 5 to 10 mg twice a day. Notes on the study in general: Lesional scalp, especially alopecia totalis/universalis, showed higher clonality than normal scalp.

Isolated RNA was reverse transcribed into cDNA used as the sequencing template. Some clones are missing from TCRdb's copy, which holds only in-frame ones; the method was immunoSEQ multiplex PCR. In the table there are roughly 98,000 clones, around 55% of which are singletons. Treatment defined: oral pan-JAK inhibitor, 5-10 mg twice daily. Lesional scalp punch biopsies and peripheral blood were collected from alopecia areata patients. CDR1 is SQVTM and CDR2 is ANQGSEA in the germline V gene. V lost 6 bases to trimming and J lost 5 bases, with 11 bases between them. CDR3 length equals 12 residues. In regard to this clone: Its specificity is not known.

The sequence came from a human donor with alopecia areata. The chain recombines TRBV29-1 with TRBJ2-1; D possibly corresponds to TRBD1 (5 bases). This material consisted of CD8+ T cells sorted from blood, taken at week 4, from a patient treated with tofacitinib. CDR3 sequence: CSVRAIDNEQFF. The CDR3 DNA reads as TGCAGCGTCAGGGCTATCGACAATGAGCAGTTCTTC.